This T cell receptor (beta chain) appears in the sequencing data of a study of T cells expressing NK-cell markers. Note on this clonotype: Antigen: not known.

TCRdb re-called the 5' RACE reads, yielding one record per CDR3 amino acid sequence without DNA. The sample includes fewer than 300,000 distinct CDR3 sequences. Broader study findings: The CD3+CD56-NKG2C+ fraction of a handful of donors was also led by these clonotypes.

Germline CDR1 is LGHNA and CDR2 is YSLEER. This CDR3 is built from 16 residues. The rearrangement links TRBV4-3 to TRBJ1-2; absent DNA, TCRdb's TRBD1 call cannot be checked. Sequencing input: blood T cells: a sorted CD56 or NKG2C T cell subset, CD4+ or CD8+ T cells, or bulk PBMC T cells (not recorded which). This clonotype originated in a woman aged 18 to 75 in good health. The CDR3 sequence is CASSQVAGGTLYGYTF.